The entry below describes one TCR beta chain. No antigen is known for it. The sample belongs to a study of response to subunit inactivated influenza vaccine. Findings and limits, study-wide: Every seasonal influenza vaccination brings in few new T cells, the authors suggested.

TCRdb re-analysed the RT-PCR reads in MiXCR, keeping a single row per CDR3 protein. The sample contains approximately 200,000 distinct CDR3 sequences, 14% of which appear only once. The germline V gene has CDR1 MNHEY and CDR2 SVGEGT. V was shortened by 3 bases and J by 2 bases, with 13 bases between the two germline ends. The CDR3 has 16 amino acids. This chain connects TRBV6-2 or TRBV6-3 to TRBJ2-2, with a possible D match to TRBD2 (6 bases). The TCR was taken from a middle-aged man who received an inactivated influenza vaccine. Sequenced material: CD8+ T cells sorted from PBMCs, taken 5 days after vaccination. This chain's CDR3 is CASSYLGLANTGELFF. In DNA, the CDR3 is TGTGCCAGCAGTTATTTGGGACTGGCAAACACCGGGGAGCTGTTTTTT.